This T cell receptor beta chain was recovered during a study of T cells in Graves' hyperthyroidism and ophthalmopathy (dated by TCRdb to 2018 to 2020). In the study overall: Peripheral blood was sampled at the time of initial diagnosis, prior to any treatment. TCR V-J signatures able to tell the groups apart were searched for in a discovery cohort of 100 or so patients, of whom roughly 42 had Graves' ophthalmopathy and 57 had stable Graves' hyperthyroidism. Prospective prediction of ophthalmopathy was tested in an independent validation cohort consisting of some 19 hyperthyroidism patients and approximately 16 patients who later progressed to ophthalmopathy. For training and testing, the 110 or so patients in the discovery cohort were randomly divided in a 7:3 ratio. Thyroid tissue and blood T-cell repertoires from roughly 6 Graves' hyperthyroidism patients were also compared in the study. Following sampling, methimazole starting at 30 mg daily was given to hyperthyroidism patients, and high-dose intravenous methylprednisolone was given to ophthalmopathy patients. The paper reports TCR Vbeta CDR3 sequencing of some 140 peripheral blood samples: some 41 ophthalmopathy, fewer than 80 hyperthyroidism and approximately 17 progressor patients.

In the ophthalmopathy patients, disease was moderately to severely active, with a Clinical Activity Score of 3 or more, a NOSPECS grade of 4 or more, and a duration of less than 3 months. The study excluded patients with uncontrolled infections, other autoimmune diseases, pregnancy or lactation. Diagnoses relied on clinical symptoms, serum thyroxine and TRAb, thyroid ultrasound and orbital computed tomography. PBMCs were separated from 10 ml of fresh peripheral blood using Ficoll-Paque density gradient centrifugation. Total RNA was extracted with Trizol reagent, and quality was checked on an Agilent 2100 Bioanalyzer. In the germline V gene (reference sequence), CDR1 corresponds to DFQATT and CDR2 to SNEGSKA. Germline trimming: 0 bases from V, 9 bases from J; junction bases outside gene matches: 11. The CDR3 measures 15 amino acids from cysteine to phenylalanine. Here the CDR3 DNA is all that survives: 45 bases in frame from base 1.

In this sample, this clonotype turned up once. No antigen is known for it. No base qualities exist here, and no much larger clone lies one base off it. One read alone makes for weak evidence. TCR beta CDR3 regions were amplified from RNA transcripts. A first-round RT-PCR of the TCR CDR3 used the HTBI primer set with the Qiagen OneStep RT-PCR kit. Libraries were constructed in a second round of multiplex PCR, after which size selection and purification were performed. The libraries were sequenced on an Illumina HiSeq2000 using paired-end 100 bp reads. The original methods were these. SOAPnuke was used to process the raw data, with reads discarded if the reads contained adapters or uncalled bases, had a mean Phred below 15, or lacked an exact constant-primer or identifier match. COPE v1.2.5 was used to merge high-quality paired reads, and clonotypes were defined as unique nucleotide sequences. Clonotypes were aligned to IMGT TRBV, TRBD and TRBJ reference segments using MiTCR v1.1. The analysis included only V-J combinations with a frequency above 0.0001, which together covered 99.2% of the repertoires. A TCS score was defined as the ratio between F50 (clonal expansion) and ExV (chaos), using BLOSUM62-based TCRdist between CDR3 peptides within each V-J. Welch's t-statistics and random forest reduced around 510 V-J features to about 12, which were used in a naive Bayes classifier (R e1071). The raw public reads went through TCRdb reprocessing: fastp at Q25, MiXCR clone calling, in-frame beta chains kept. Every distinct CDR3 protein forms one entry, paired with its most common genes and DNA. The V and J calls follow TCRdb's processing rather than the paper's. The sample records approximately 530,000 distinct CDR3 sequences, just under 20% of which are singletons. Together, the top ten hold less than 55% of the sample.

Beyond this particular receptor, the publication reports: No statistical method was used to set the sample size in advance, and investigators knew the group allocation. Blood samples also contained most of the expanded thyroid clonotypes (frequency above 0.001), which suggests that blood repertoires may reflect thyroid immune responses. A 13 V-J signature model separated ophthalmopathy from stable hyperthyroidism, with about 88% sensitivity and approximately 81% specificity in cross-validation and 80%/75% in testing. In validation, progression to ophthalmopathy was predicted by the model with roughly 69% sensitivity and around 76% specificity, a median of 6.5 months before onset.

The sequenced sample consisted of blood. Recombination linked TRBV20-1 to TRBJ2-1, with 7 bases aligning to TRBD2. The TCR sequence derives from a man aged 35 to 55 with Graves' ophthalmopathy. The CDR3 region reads CSARDYAGVGSEQFF. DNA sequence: TGCAGTGCTAGAGATTATGCGGGAGTAGGCAGTGAGCAGTTCTTC.